The present T cell receptor beta chain was sequenced within a study of beta chain features in type 1 diabetes. For the study at large: Approximately 100 million sorted cells were examined across all samples.

Notes on the study in general: Type 1 diabetes patients had moderately but significantly shorter TCRB CDR3s in all four CD4+ subsets. Patients with type 1 diabetes showed fewer VDJ junction insertions and more deletions.

Expressed TCRB transcripts got sequenced, as all isolated RNA was reverse transcribed. Data came from immunoSEQ multiplex PCR; TCRdb stores just in-frame clones and leaves some out. The repertoire holds around 650,000 clones, with 12% as singletons. This clone appeared a few times. What it binds is not known. The sequence was collected from a man aged 25-45 years with type 1 diabetes. Material: naive CD4+ T cells from blood.

CDR3 sequence (DNA): TGTGCCAGCTCACCACGCTTAGGCCAACAAGAGACCCAGTACTTC. Protein sequence: CASSPRLGQQETQYF. This chain connects TRBV18 to TRBJ2-5, with unresolved D. This CDR3 comprises 15 residues. Germline CDR1 is KGHSH and CDR2 is LQKENI. V dropped 1 base and J dropped 2 bases, with 11 bases sitting between them.